This T cell receptor beta chain was documented in a study of T-cell memory formation after mild COVID-19. General study results and limits: The main location of contracting CD4+ clones was CM and EM, and that of contracting CD8+ clones was EMRA. CD4/CD8 balance held among clones contracting day 15 to 85, and later expanders leaned CD4+.

This clonotype was counted a single time. Its target is unknown. One entry per CDR3 protein, called by TCRdb with MiXCR from the 5' RACE reads. Of roughly 600,000 distinct CDR3 sequences listed, about a sixth were seen once; the top ten hold around 11%. The CDR3 contains 16 residues. Germline values: CDR1 SEHNR, CDR2 FQNEAQ (reference sequence). The junction had 6 bases not matched to a gene; V was cut back by 6 bases and J by 4 bases. What was sequenced was PBMCs or a T cell subset sorted from them (not recorded which). This sequence was found in an adult woman who had mild COVID-19 (a few samples of this study predate the infection). Cell type and time point are not known. The genes are TRBV7-9 and TRBJ2-2, with 12 bases that match TRBD2. CDR3 DNA: TGTGCCAGCAGTTTTGCTAGCGGGAGGGTCACCGGGGAGCTGTTTTTT. Its translation: CASSFASGRVTGELFF.